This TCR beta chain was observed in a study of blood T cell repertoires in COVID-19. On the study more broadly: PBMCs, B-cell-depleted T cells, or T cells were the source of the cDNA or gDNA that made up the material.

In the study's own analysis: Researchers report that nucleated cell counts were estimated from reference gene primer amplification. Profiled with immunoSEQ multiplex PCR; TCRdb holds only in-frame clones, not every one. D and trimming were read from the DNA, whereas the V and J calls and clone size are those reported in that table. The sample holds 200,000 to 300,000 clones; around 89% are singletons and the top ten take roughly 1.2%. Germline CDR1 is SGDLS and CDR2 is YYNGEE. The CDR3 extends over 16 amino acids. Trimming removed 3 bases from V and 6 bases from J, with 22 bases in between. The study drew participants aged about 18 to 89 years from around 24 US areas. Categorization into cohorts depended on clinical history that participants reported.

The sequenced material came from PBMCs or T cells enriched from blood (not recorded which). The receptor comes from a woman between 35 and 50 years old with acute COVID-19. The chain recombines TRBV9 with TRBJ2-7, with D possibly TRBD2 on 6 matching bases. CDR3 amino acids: CASSGKSGGFPGEQYF. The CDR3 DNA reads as TGTGCCAGCAGCGGAAAAAGTGGAGGGTTCCCTGGCGAGCAGTACTTC.